This TCR beta chain was obtained from a study of CD8 T cells in Susac syndrome (dated by TCRdb to the late 2010s). Turning to the overall study: Whether CD8+ T cell activation and differentiation in Susac syndrome was antigen driven was tested using repertoire sequencing. CD8+ T cell repertoire clonality was compared between about 12 healthy donors, around 14 Susac syndrome patients and 15 multiple sclerosis patients.

To note about this clonotype: Its antigen remains undetermined. There are no base qualities to consult, and no much larger clone falls within one base.

Here is what the overall study found, with its caveats: The number of individuals in the TCR sequencing and HLA analysis was acknowledged as relatively small.

RNA was extracted using the RNeasy kit, and about 0.5 to 1 ug of the RNA was reverse transcribed with random hexamers. TCR beta CDR3 regions were amplified with the immunoSEQ multiplex PCR assay covering 54 Vbeta and 13 Jbeta segments. Bias from PCR amplification was corrected by using a synthetic template baseline for primer optimization and for computational correction. The published analysis was carried out like this. Reads were assigned to V, D and J genes according to IMGT and analyzed in immunoSEQ Analyzer, with only productive sequences retained. Clonality was computed as one minus Shannon entropy normalized by log2 of the number of productive unique sequences. Public and private clones were assessed among the 100 most prevalent clones of each patient and control. A clone was defined as Susac-specific if it was absent from the healthy and MS cohorts, from 1052 published viral clones and from other ImmuneACCESS disease sequences. The public reads were reprocessed in TCRdb via fastp at Q25 and MiXCR, keeping in-frame beta chains. Rows matching on CDR3 protein sequence are summarized as one entry with the most common DNA and genes. The V and J calls, along with clone size, are taken from TCRdb and not from the paper's own processing. This sample comprises about 80,000 distinct CDR3 sequences, 94% of them detected only once. Clones ranked in the top ten supply 0.26% of the sample.

High-throughput TCR beta sequencing profiled peripheral blood CD8+ and CD4+ T cells from healthy donors, Susac syndrome patients and multiple sclerosis patients. Healthy donors were age- and sex-matched controls. Bulk CD8+ and CD4+ T cells were purified magnetically by negative isolation, whereas CD8+ TEMRA cells were enriched by FACS. Blood was collected in EDTA tubes and processed within 24 hours, with PBMCs isolated through density gradient centrifugation. PBMCs intended for TCR sequencing were cryopreserved in liquid nitrogen and thawed later in a water bath at 37 degrees C. Purity of sorted or isolated CD4+, CD8+ and CD8+ TEMRA cells was at least 90%. From a lookup of the germline V gene, CDR1 and CDR2 are LGHNA and YNFKEQ. V ends up 10 bases short and J 5 bases short, with an unmatched junction base count of 10. Its CDR3 holds 14 amino acids, cysteine through phenylalanine. The CDR3 DNA has 42 bases and is translated from base 1.

The source of this sequence is a human donor in good health. The receptor chain draws on TRBV4-2 and TRBJ2-2; 7 bases in the middle match TRBD2. Sequencing used CD8+ T cells from PBMCs. The CDR3 amino acid sequence is: CATRRERGTGELFF. The base sequence is TGTGCCACCAGGCGGGAGCGGGGAACCGGGGAGCTGTTTTTT.